This T cell receptor beta chain was obtained from a study of blood T cell repertoires in COVID-19. CDR1 and CDR2 (germline): DFQATT, SNEGSKA (reference sequence). The CDR3 has 13 amino acids. V lost 3 bases to trimming and J lost 2 bases, with 8 bases between them. Original processing methods: Reference gene primer amplification gave nucleated cell count estimates. The method was immunoSEQ multiplex PCR; TCRdb's version includes in-frame clones alone and lacks a portion of them. Clone size and V and J calls were adopted from that table, with D and trimming inferred from the DNA. The profile shows 150,000 to 200,000 clones, over 75% of them singletons.

This clonotype was sampled from a human donor in a cohort sampled during active COVID-19. Sequencing was done on a sample of peripheral blood. The chain links TRBV20-1 to TRBJ2-1, with D unresolved. CDR3 bases: TGCAGTGCTAGTAACATTACCTACAATGAGCAGTTCTTC. Translation: CSASNITYNEQFF.